Listed below are T cell receptor beta chains from one sample, sequenced in a study of T cells in Graves' hyperthyroidism and ophthalmopathy. TCRdb called the multiplex PCR reads again in MiXCR, with one record for every CDR3 protein. The table has 650,000 to 700,000 distinct CDR3 sequences, 15% to 20% seen once; the top ten hold around 15%. The source material was blood. Receptors were obtained from a man aged 45 to 65 with Graves' hyperthyroidism. The CDR3 runs from the conserved cysteine through the conserved F or W. A D gene is named only where the DNA matches it firmly. Expanded clones are given a class, and other clones once, few, many or no size at all.

v_call	d_call	clone_size	j_call	cdr3_aa	cdr3_nt
TRBV19	TRBD1	many	TRBJ2-5	CASSTGQKQETQYF	TGTGCCAGTAGTACGGGACAGAAACAAGAGACCCAGTACTTC
TRBV6-1	.	many	TRBJ1-3	CASIGEAVGTIYF	TGTGCCAGCATCGGCGAGGCCGTGGGCACCATATATTTT
TRBV28	TRBD2	many	TRBJ2-1	CASIPPGGNLYNEQFF	TGTGCCAGCATCCCCCCGGGAGGAAACCTTTACAATGAGCAGTTCTTC
TRBV28	TRBD2	few	TRBJ2-1	CASSSPTSGTFYNEQFF	TGTGCCAGCAGTTCCCCGACTAGCGGGACCTTCTACAATGAGCAGTTCTTC
TRBV27	.	many	TRBJ2-1	CASSLRGSRYNEQFF	TGTGCCAGCAGTTTACGTGGGAGTAGGTACAATGAGCAGTTCTTC
TRBV9	.	many	TRBJ2-3	CASTVDPDGTTDTQYF	TGTGCCAGCACTGTTGACCCGGACGGCACCACAGATACGCAGTATTTT
TRBV6-2/TRBV6-3	.	few	TRBJ2-4	CASSPRNIVIQYF	TGTGCCAGCAGCCCCAGGAACATCGTCATTCAGTACTTC
TRBV6-2/TRBV6-3	.	.	TRBJ1-5	CASSYVRGNQPQHF	TGTGCCAGCAGTTACGTTAGGGGCAATCAGCCCCAGCATTTT
TRBV6-2/TRBV6-3	.	.	TRBJ2-1	CASKTDYQSWNEQFF	TGTGCCAGCAAGACCGACTACCAGTCCTGGAATGAGCAGTTCTTC
TRBV19	TRBD1	many	TRBJ2-1	CASSPGTGARSSYNEQFF	TGTGCCAGTAGCCCCGGGACAGGGGCGCGAAGCTCCTACAATGAGCAGTTCTTC
TRBV28	.	many	TRBJ2-2	CASSFVTDDTGELFF	TGTGCCAGCAGTTTTGTTACAGACGACACCGGGGAGCTGTTTTTT
TRBV30	.	.	TRBJ2-3	CAWTGAQDTQYF	TGTGCCTGGACAGGGGCTCAAGATACGCAGTATTTT
TRBV5-6	TRBD1	.	TRBJ1-1	CASSSVGTGLLSTEAFF	TGTGCCAGCAGCTCGGTTGGGACAGGGCTTTTGAGCACTGAAGCTTTCTTT
TRBV19	.	.	TRBJ2-5	CASSIMGFIAAKETQYF	TGTGCCAGTAGTATAATGGGCTTCATAGCGGCCAAAGAGACCCAGTACTTC
TRBV27	TRBD1	few	TRBJ2-6	CASSRRQGTGANVLTF	TGTGCCAGCAGTAGACGACAGGGGACTGGGGCCAACGTCCTGACTTTC
TRBV7-2	TRBD2	many	TRBJ2-1	CASSFSSGRSSYNEQFF	TGTGCCAGCAGCTTCTCTAGCGGGAGGAGCTCCTACAATGAGCAGTTCTTC
TRBV20-1	.	few	TRBJ1-1	CSARVGGSNTEAFF	TGCAGTGCTCGGGTGGGGGGGTCGAACACTGAAGCTTTCTTT
TRBV19	.	many	TRBJ2-2	CASSVDHYTGELFF	TGTGCCAGTAGTGTGGACCATTACACCGGGGAGCTGTTTTTT